This TCR beta chain was captured in a study of shared clonotypes between healthy human individuals. Study at large: The people who gave samples were a couple of women and a few men aged 18 to 49. The study's findings and limits: Generally, naive subsets came out with larger estimated richness than memory subsets. With few donors, the genetic and exposure-history diversity represented was limited.

CDR1 and CDR2 from the germline V gene are SGHTA and FQGTGA. The V and J ends lost 5 bases and 1 base respectively, with 15 bases between them. The CDR3 runs to 16 residues. Assay: immunoSEQ multiplex PCR; the TCRdb copy retains only in-frame clones and omits some. The table includes a few million clones, approximately 93% detected once. This clone was observed once. Its antigen is undetermined. The chain carries TRBV7-3 and TRBJ1-3; D gene uncertain. Material: naive CD4+ T cells from PBMCs. Subset defined: CD45RA+ positively selected. The sequence was collected from a man in his late teens or twenties in good health. Some clones in this sample may be carry-over from other donors' samples. The CDR3, as DNA: TGTGCCAGCAGCCCGGACGGGTCAAGGTCTGGAAACACCATATATTTT. Translation gives CASSPDGSRSGNTIYF.